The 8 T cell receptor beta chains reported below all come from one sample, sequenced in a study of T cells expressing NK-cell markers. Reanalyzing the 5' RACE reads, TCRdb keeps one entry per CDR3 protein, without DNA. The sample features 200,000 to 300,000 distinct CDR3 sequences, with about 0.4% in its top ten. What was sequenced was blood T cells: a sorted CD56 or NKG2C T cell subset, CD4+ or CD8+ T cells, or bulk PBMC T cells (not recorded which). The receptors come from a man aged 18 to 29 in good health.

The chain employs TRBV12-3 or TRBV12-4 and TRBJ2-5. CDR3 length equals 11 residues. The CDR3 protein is CASARAETQYF.

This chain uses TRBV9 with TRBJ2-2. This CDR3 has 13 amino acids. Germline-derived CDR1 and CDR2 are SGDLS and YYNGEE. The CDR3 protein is CASSVDQTGELFF.

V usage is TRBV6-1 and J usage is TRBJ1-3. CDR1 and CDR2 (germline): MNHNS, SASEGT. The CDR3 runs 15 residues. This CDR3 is CASSPGPTSGNTIYF.

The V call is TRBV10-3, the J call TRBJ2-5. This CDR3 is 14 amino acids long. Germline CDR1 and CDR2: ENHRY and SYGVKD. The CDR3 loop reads CATRLEVSQETQYF.

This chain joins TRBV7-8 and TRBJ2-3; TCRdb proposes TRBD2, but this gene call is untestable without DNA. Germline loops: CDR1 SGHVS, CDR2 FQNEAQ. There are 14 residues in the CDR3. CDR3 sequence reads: CASTTLEGRDTQYF.

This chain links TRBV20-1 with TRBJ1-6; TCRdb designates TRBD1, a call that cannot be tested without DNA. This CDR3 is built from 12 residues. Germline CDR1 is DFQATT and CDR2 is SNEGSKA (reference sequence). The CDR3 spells CSARRGGSPLHF.

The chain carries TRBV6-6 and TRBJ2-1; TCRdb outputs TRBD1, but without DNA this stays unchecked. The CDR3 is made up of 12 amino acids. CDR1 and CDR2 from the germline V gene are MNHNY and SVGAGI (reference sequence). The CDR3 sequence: CASSPDPVEQFF.

CDR3 sequence: CASSETGQSYGYTF. The chain employs TRBV2 and TRBJ1-2; TCRdb picks TRBD1, but there is no DNA to check that call. The germline CDR1 and CDR2 sequences are SNHLY and FYNNEI. The CDR3 spans 14 residues.